The 9 T cell receptor beta chains reported below all come from one sample, sequenced in a study of somatic mutations in cytotoxic T cells in rheumatoid arthritis. The data were produced by immunoSEQ multiplex PCR, yet TCRdb's version contains in-frame clones alone and is incomplete. The data hold about 9,600 clones, with approximately 86% observed a single time. Material for sequencing was CD8+ T cells sorted from blood. The receptor set was obtained from an adult with rheumatoid arthritis.

The rearrangement uses TRBV28 and TRBJ1-2; no reliable D call. With 6 bases removed from V and 4 bases from J, the gap between germline ends came to 9 bases. The CDR3 totals 12 residues. Germline loops: CDR1 MDHEN, CDR2 SYDVKM. CDR3 nucleotides: TGTGCCAGCAGCCGAGGTCCCTATGGCTACACCTTC. Protein sequence: CASSRGPYGYTF.

The CDR3 protein is CASSPTWREAYNEQFF. The CDR3 coding sequence is TGCGCCAGCAGCCCCACGTGGCGGGAAGCCTACAATGAGCAGTTCTTC. The rearrangement joins TRBV5-1 to TRBJ2-1; the D gene is possibly TRBD2 (6 bases). Per germline, CDR1 SGHRS and CDR2 YFSETQ. Trimming left V 4 bases short and J 2 bases short, with 16 bases between. This CDR3 comprises 16 residues.

The CDR3 loop reads CASSLAGQTYEQYF. In nucleotides, the CDR3 is TGTGCCAGCAGCTTAGCGGGACAGACCTACGAGCAGTACTTC. The chain recombines TRBV7-8 with TRBJ2-7, with 7 bases that match TRBD1. The CDR3 runs to 14 residues. J was trimmed by 2 bases and V by 0 bases; bases with no gene match: 1. Germline V gene data show CDR1 as SGHVS and CDR2 as FQNEAQ.

This clone was seen a single time. The rearrangement joins TRBV5-6 to TRBJ2-1, with D hard to call. Trimming took off 0 bases at V and 7 bases at J, with 14 bases between the two ends. The germline gives CDR1 SGHDT, CDR2 YYEEEE. The CDR3 sequence is 15 residues long. The CDR3 bases are TGTGCCAGCAGCTTGGGGTACCGGGTTCTAAATGAGCAGTTCTTC. Translating it yields CASSLGYRVLNEQFF.

The chain couples TRBV5-4 to TRBJ2-5, with no clear D. Germline loops: CDR1 SGHNT, CDR2 YYREEE (reference sequence). This CDR3 contains 11 residues. The V end was cut by 4 bases, the J end by 5 bases, with 6 bases between. The CDR3 loop reads CASSPGETQYF. The CDR3 nucleotides are TGTGCCAGCAGCCCTGGGGAGACCCAGTACTTC.

The chain uses TRBV5-1 and TRBJ1-2; no firm D call. The CDR3 loop spans 14 amino acids. Germline CDR1 is SGHRS and CDR2 is YFSETQ. V was shortened by 7 bases and J by 0 bases, with 13 bases between the two germline ends. CDR3 DNA sequence: TGCGCCAGCTCGCTGCAAGATACTAACTATGGCTACACCTTC. Amino acid sequence: CASSLQDTNYGYTF.

In DNA, the CDR3 is TGTGCCACCAGGGGACTAGGGGTCACAGATACGCAGTATTTT. Translated: CATRGLGVTDTQYF. The J gene is TRBJ2-3, the V gene TRBV15; 8 bases line up with TRBD2. The CDR3 is made up of 14 amino acids. Losses at the gene ends were 6 bases for V and 2 bases for J; bases not matched to a gene: 4. Per germline, CDR1 LNHNV and CDR2 YYDKDF (reference sequence).

The V gene is TRBV6-5, the J gene TRBJ1-3, with no clear D. V lost 0 bases, J lost 5 bases, and 11 bases lay in between. CDR3 length: 15 residues. CDR1 is MNHEY and CDR2 is SVGAGI in the germline V gene. For the CDR3, the DNA is TGTGCCAGCAGTTACTCGAGAGGACTACGAAACACCATATATTTT. Residues: CASSYSRGLRNTIYF.

V usage is TRBV7-2 and J usage is TRBJ2-5, with a weak D call TRBD1 (5 bases). The CDR3 has 14 amino acids. Germline V gene lookup returns CDR1 SGHTA and CDR2 FQGNSA. The germline V and J ends were trimmed by 5 bases and 5 bases, with 15 bases remaining between them. CDR3 DNA: TGTGCCAGCAGCCCATACGACAGTGGGGAGACCCAGTACTTC. Protein product: CASSPYDSGETQYF.